This is a list of T cell receptor beta chains from one sample in a study of post-analysis software for immune sequencing data. TCRdb called the PCR reads again in MiXCR, with one record for every CDR3 protein. The repertoire includes about 180,000 distinct CDR3 sequences, about 32% of them detected once, and around 1.5% sits in the top ten. Sequencing was carried out using blood. These receptors came from a girl aged 5-17 years with multiple sclerosis. Both conserved end residues are trimmed from each CDR3. The order of the fields is V gene, J gene, CDR3 protein.

v_gene: TRBV5-1
j_gene: TRBJ2-3
CDR3aa: ASSDSGDSTDTQY

v_gene: TRBV12-5
j_gene: TRBJ1-1
CDR3aa: ASGLVWEASMNTEAF

v_gene: TRBV2
j_gene: TRBJ2-1
CDR3aa: ASRGDRINEQF

v_gene: TRBV5-1
j_gene: TRBJ2-6
CDR3aa: ASSSGRLWDGANVLT

v_gene: TRBV7-3
j_gene: TRBJ1-1
CDR3aa: ASSLTPRGGSMNTEAF

v_gene: TRBV20-1
j_gene: TRBJ1-1
CDR3aa: SATDNRDTEAF

v_gene: TRBV25-1
j_gene: TRBJ1-1
CDR3aa: ASSLQGWNTEAF

v_gene: TRBV14
j_gene: TRBJ2-1
CDR3aa: ASSQDNYNEQF

v_gene: TRBV7-2
j_gene: TRBJ1-2
CDR3aa: ASSLLRGLDGYT

v_gene: TRBV20-1
j_gene: TRBJ1-2
CDR3aa: SASPRNGYT

v_gene: TRBV7-2
j_gene: TRBJ2-5
CDR3aa: ASSYRQETQY

v_gene: TRBV7-2
j_gene: TRBJ2-7
CDR3aa: ASSLWRGDYEQY

v_gene: TRBV6-1
j_gene: TRBJ2-1
CDR3aa: ASSEFQLGASNEQF

v_gene: TRBV4-1
j_gene: TRBJ1-1
CDR3aa: ANSQVPGSNTEAF

v_gene: TRBV7-8
j_gene: TRBJ1-5
CDR3aa: ASSLGQFLNQPQH

v_gene: TRBV20-1
j_gene: TRBJ1-5
CDR3aa: SARGGSNQPQH

v_gene: TRBV28
j_gene: TRBJ2-7
CDR3aa: ASNIDRGRNEQY

v_gene: TRBV29-1
j_gene: TRBJ2-5
CDR3aa: SVDLGRPQETQY

v_gene: TRBV16
j_gene: TRBJ2-1
CDR3aa: ASSQSTSGYEQF

v_gene: TRBV12-3/TRBV12-4
j_gene: TRBJ2-3
CDR3aa: ASSLAAGDTQY

v_gene: TRBV10-2
j_gene: TRBJ2-2
CDR3aa: ASRTWFVPGELF

v_gene: TRBV19
j_gene: TRBJ2-7
CDR3aa: ASSGGFNTYEQY

v_gene: TRBV12-3/TRBV12-4
j_gene: TRBJ2-5
CDR3aa: ASSMSGSDTGELY

v_gene: TRBV7-9
j_gene: TRBJ2-5
CDR3aa: ASSLVYIRERSDQETQY

v_gene: TRBV4-2
j_gene: TRBJ2-2
CDR3aa: ASSQELAETGELF

v_gene: TRBV14
j_gene: TRBJ1-5
CDR3aa: ANCGGRLRNQPQH

v_gene: TRBV30
j_gene: TRBJ1-1
CDR3aa: AWSGRTEAF

v_gene: TRBV20-1
j_gene: TRBJ2-7
CDR3aa: SASPGTSVYEQY

v_gene: TRBV5-1
j_gene: TRBJ2-1
CDR3aa: ASSSGTTSYNEQF

v_gene: TRBV7-2
j_gene: TRBJ2-1
CDR3aa: ASLPTPGLGTNEQF

v_gene: TRBV11-2
j_gene: TRBJ2-6
CDR3aa: ASNDRGSSAGANVLT

v_gene: TRBV4-2
j_gene: TRBJ2-7
CDR3aa: ASSVQLAEYYEQY

v_gene: TRBV25-1
j_gene: TRBJ2-7
CDR3aa: ASSEYPGYEQY

v_gene: TRBV12-3/TRBV12-4
j_gene: TRBJ2-1
CDR3aa: ASSFLAGNEQF

v_gene: TRBV28
j_gene: TRBJ1-2
CDR3aa: ASRLGPSPGGYT

v_gene: TRBV25-1
j_gene: TRBJ2-6
CDR3aa: ASSGQGTSNVLT

v_gene: TRBV27
j_gene: TRBJ1-5
CDR3aa: ASSSRIQGYQPQH

v_gene: TRBV20-1
j_gene: TRBJ2-7
CDR3aa: SARAAGGRNEQY

v_gene: TRBV7-2
j_gene: TRBJ2-1
CDR3aa: ASSFLWAPSYNEQF

v_gene: TRBV4-1
j_gene: TRBJ2-7
CDR3aa: ASSQGGTAVAYEQY

v_gene: TRBV15
j_gene: TRBJ1-1
CDR3aa: ATSRDGIAGNTEAF

v_gene: TRBV12-3/TRBV12-4
j_gene: TRBJ2-3
CDR3aa: ATGDSTDTQY

v_gene: TRBV6-5
j_gene: TRBJ1-2
CDR3aa: ASSSVYGYT

v_gene: TRBV12-3/TRBV12-4
j_gene: TRBJ1-2
CDR3aa: ASSPRANYGYT

v_gene: TRBV7-7
j_gene: TRBJ2-1
CDR3aa: ASSYSGRAEDEQF

v_gene: TRBV20-1
j_gene: TRBJ2-7
CDR3aa: SATRTSGFSYEQY

v_gene: TRBV11-2
j_gene: TRBJ2-5
CDR3aa: ASSLDFQGQETQY

v_gene: TRBV29-1
j_gene: TRBJ2-1
CDR3aa: SVAGTVYNEQF

v_gene: TRBV7-9
j_gene: TRBJ2-3
CDR3aa: ASSLDSQGQSPQY

v_gene: TRBV7-3
j_gene: TRBJ1-1
CDR3aa: ASSLKGRDTEAF

v_gene: TRBV14
j_gene: TRBJ2-5
CDR3aa: ASSQPGPSRETQY

v_gene: TRBV29-1
j_gene: TRBJ1-1
CDR3aa: SVESRYTEVF

v_gene: TRBV12-3/TRBV12-4
j_gene: TRBJ1-1
CDR3aa: ASKKTVMNTEAF